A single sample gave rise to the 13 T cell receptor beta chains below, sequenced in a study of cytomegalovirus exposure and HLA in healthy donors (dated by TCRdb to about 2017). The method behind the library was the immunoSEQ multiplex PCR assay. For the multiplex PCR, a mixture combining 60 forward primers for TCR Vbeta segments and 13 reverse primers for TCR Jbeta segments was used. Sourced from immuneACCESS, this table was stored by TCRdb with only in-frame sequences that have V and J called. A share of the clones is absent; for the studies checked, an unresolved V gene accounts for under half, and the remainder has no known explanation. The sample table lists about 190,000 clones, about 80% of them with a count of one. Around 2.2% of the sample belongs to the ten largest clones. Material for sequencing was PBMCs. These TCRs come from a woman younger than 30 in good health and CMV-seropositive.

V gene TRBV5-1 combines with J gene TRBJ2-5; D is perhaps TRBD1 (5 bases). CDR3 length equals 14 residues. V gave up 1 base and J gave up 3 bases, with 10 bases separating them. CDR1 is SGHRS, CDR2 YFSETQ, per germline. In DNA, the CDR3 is TGCGCCAGCAGCTTGAGTGGGGCAGAAGAGACCCAGTACTTC. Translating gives CASSLSGAEETQYF.

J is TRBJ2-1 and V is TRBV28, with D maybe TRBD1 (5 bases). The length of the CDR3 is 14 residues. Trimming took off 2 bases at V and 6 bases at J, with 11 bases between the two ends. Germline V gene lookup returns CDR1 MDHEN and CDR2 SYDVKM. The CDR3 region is CASSLGTGPNEQFF. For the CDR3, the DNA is TGTGCCAGCAGTTTAGGTACAGGCCCCAATGAGCAGTTCTTC.

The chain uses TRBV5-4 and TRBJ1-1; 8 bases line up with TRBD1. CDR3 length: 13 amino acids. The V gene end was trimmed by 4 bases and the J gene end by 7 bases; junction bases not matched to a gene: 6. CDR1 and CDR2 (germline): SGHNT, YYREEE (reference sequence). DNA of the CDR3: TGTGCCAGCAGCGGCACCGGGACAGGTGAAGCTTTCTTT. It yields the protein CASSGTGTGEAFF.

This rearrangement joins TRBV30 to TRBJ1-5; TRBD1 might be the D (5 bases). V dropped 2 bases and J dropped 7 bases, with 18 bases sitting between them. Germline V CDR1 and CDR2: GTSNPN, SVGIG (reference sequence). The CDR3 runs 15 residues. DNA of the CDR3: TGTGCCTGGAGTATCGGCAGGGCGCGGTGGCAGCCCCAGCATTTT. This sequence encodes CAWSIGRARWQPQHF.

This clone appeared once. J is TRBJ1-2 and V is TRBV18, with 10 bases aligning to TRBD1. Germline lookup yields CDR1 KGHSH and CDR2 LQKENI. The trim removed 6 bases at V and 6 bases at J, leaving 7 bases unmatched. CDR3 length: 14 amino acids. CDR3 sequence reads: CASSLHGTGDGYTF. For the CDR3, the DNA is TGTGCCAGCTCTCTGCATGGGACAGGGGATGGCTACACCTTC.

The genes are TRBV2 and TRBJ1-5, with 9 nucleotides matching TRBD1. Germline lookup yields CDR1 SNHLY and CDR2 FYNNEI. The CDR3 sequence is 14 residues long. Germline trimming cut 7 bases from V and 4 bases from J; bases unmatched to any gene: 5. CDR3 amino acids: CASISDRGNQPQHF. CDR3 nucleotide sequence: TGTGCCAGCATCTCGGACAGGGGTAATCAGCCCCAGCATTTT.

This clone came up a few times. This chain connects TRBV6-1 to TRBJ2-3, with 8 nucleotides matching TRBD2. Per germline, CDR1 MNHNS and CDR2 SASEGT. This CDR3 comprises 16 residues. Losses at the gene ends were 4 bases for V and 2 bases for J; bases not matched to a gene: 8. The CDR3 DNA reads TGTGCCAGCAGTGCCTCCTCGGGGGGGATCACAGATACGCAGTATTTT. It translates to CASSASSGGITDTQYF.

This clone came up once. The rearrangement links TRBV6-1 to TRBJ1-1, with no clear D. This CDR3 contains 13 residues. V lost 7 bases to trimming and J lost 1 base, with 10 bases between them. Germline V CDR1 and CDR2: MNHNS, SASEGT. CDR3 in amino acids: CASTLDGNTEAFF. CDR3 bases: TGTGCCAGCACTCTAGACGGGAACACTGAAGCTTTCTTT.

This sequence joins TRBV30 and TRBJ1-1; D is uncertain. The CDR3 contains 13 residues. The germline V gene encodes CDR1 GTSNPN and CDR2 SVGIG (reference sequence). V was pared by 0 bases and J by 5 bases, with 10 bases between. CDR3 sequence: CAWSVQKGTEAFF. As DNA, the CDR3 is TGTGCCTGGAGTGTACAGAAAGGAACTGAAGCTTTCTTT.

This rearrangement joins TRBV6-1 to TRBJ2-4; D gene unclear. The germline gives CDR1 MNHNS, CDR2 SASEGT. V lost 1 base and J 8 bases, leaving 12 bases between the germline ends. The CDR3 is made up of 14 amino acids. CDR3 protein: CASSEGEETDIQYF. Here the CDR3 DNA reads TGTGCCAGCAGTGAAGGTGAGGAGACGGACATTCAGTACTTC.

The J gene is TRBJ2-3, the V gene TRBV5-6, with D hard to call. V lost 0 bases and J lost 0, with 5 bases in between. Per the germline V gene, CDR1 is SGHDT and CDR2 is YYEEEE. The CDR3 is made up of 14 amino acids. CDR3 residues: CASSLGRSTDTQYF. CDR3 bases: TGTGCCAGCAGCTTGGGGCGGAGCACAGATACGCAGTATTTT.

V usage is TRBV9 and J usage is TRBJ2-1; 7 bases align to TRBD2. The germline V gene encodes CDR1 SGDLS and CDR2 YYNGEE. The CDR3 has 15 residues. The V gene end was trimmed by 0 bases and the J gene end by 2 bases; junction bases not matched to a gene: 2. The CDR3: CASSVELAAYNEQFF. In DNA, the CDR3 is TGTGCCAGCAGCGTAGAGCTAGCGGCCTACAATGAGCAGTTCTTC.

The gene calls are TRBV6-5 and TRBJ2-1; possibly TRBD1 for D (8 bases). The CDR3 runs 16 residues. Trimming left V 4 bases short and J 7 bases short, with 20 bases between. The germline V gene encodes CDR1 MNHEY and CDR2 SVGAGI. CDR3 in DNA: TGTGCCAGCAGTTCTGGGGGGGCCCAGGGGGCTAATGAGCAGTTCTTC. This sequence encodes CASSSGGAQGANEQFF.